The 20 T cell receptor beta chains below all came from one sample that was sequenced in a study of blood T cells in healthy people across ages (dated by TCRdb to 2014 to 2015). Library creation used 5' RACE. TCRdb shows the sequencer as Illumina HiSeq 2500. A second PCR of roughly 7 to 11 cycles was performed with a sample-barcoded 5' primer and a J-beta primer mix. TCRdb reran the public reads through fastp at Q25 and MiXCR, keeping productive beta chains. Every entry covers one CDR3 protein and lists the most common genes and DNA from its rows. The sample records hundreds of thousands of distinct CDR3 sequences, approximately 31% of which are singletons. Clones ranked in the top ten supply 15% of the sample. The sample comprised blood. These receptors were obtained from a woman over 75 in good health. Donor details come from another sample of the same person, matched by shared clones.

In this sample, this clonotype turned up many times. CDR3 protein: CASSSGLAGGIVSYYEQYF. The CDR3 DNA is TGTGCCAGCAGTTCCGGACTAGCGGGGGGTATCGTATCCTACTACGAGCAGTACTTC. This chain connects TRBV27 to TRBJ2-7; 14 bases are shared with TRBD2. This CDR3 contains 19 residues. V dropped 4 bases and J dropped 3; count of bases not matched to a gene: 14. CDR1 is MNHEY and CDR2 is SMNVEV in the germline V gene (reference sequence).

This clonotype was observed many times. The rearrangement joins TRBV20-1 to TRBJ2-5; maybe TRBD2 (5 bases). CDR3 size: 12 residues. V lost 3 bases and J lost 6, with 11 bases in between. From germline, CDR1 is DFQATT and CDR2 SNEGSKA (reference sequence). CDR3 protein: CSASEEEQTQYF. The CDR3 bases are TGCAGTGCTAGCGAGGAGGAGCAGACCCAGTACTTC.

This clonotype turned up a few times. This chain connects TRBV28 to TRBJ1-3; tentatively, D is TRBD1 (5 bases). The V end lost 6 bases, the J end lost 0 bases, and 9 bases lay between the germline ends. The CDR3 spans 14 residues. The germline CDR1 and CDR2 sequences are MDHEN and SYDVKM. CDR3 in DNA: TGTGCCAGCAGCCCAGGGATCTCTGGAAACACCATATATTTT. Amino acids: CASSPGISGNTIYF.

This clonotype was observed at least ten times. The CDR3 loop is CASSFGQTTYEQYF. The DNA for the CDR3 is TGCGCCAGCAGCTTCGGACAGACGACCTACGAGCAGTACTTC. The J gene is TRBJ2-7, the V gene TRBV5-1; the D gene is possibly TRBD1 (6 bases). Trimming shortened V by 2 bases and J by 2 bases, and 11 bases separated the two germline ends. Germline CDR1 reads SGHRS; CDR2 reads YFSETQ. The CDR3 extends over 14 amino acids. The whole variable domain, filled in from reference TRBV5-1 and TRBJ2-7, reads KAGVTQTPRYLIKTRGQQVTLSCSPISGHRSVSWYQQTPGQGLQFLFEYFSETQRNKGNFPGRFSGRQFSNSRSEMNVSTLELGDSALYLCASSFGQTTYEQYFGPGTRLTVT.

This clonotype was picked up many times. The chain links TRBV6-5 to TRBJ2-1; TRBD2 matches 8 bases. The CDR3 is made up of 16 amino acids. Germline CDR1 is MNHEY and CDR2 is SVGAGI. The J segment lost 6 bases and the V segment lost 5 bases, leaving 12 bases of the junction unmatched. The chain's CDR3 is CASSLRIAGPLNEQFF. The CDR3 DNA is TGTGCCAGCAGTCTACGTATAGCGGGGCCGCTCAATGAGCAGTTCTTC.

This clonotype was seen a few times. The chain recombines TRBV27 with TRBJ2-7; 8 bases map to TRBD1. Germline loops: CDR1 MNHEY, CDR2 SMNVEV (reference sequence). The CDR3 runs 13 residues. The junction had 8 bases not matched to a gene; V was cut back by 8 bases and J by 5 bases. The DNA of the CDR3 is TGTGCCAGCGGGGCAGGGGGCAGGGACGAGCAGTACTTC. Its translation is CASGAGGRDEQYF.

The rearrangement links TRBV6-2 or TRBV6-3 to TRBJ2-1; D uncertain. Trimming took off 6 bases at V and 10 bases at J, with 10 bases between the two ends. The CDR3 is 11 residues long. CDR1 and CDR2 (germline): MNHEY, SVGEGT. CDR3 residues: CASSQSYEQFF. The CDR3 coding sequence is TGTGCCAGCAGCCAGAGCTACGAGCAGTTCTTC.

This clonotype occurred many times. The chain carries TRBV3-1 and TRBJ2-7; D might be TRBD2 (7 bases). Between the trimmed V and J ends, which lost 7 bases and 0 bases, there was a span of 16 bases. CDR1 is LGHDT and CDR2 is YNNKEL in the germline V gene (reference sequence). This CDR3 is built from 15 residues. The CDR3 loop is CASTDTGGLSYEQYF. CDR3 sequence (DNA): TGTGCCAGCACCGATACGGGGGGCCTCTCCTACGAGCAGTACTTC.

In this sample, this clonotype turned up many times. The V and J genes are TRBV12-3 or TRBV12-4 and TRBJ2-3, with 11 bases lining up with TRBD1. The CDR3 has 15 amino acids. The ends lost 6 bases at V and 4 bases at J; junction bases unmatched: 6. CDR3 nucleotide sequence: TGTGCCAGCAGCTGGACAGGGGGCAGGTCAGATACGCAGTATTTT. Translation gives CASSWTGGRSDTQYF.

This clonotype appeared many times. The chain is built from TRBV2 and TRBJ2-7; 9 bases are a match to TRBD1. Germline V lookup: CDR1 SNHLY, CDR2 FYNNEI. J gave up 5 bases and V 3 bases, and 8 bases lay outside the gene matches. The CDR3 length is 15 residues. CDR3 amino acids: CASSEVGTGLNEQYF. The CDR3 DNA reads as TGTGCCAGCAGTGAGGTTGGGACAGGGCTCAACGAGCAGTACTTC.

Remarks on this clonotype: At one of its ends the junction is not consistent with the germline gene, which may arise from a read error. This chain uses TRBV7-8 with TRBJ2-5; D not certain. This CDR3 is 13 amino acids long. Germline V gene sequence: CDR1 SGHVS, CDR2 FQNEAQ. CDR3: CTSSFGSRETQYF. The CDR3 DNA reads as TGTACCAGCAGCTTCGGCTCAAGGGAGACCCAGTACTTC.

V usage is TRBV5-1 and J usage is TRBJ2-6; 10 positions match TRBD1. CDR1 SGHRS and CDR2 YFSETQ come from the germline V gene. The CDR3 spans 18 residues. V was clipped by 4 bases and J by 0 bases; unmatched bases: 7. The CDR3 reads CASSPSGQGTSGANVLTF. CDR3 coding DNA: TGCGCCAGCAGCCCCTCGGGACAGGGGACCTCTGGGGCCAACGTCCTGACTTTC.

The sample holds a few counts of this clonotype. The CDR3 nucleotides are TGTGCCAGCAGCCCCTGGTCCAGGCGGCTTGAAGCTTTCTTT. This codes for CASSPWSRRLEAFF. This chain connects TRBV6-2 or TRBV6-3 to TRBJ1-1; D uncertain. This CDR3 has 14 residues. Germline assignment: CDR1 MNHEY and CDR2 SVGEGT. V dropped 6 bases and J dropped 7 bases, with 18 bases sitting between them.

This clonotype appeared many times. The CDR3 DNA is TGCAGTGCTTCCGGGCCGCGGGAGACCCAGTACTTC. This sequence encodes CSASGPRETQYF. The J gene is TRBJ2-5, the V gene TRBV20-1; the D is unclear. From germline, CDR1 is DFQATT and CDR2 SNEGSKA (reference sequence). The V gene lost 5 bases and the J gene lost 5 bases, with 12 bases spanning the gap. The length of the CDR3 is 12 residues.

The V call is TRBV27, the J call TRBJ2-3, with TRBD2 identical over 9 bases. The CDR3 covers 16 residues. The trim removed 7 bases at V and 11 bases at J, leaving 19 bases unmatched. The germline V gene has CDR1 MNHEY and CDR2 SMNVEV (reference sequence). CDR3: CASISLGGGGRVRQYF. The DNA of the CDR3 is TGTGCCAGCATCTCGCTCGGCGGGGGGGGCAGAGTAAGGCAGTATTTT.

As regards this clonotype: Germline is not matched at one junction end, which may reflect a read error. The chain's CDR3 is CSARGFLYNEQFF. CDR3 nucleotide sequence: TGCAGTGCGAGAGGGTTCCTTTACAATGAGCAGTTCTTC. The chain combines TRBV20-1 with TRBJ2-1; D is possibly TRBD2 (5 bases). The CDR3 totals 13 residues. CDR1 and CDR2 from the germline V gene are DFQATT and SNEGSKA (reference sequence).

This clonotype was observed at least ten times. CDR3 in amino acids: CASSLAGGASYNEQFF. CDR3 sequence (DNA): TGCGCCAGCAGCTTGGCCGGGGGGGCATCCTACAATGAGCAGTTCTTC. The genes are TRBV5-1 and TRBJ2-1; TRBD2 matches 8 bases. Germline CDR1 SGHRS, CDR2 YFSETQ. The V and J ends lost 0 bases and 1 base, in that order; junction bases with no gene match: 3. The CDR3 contains 16 residues.

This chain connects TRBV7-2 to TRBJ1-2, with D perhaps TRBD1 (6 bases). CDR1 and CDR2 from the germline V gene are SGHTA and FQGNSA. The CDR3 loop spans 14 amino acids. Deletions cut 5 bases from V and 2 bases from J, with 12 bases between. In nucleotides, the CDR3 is TGTGCCAGCAGCCAAGGAAGGGGGAACTATGGCTACACCTTC. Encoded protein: CASSQGRGNYGYTF.

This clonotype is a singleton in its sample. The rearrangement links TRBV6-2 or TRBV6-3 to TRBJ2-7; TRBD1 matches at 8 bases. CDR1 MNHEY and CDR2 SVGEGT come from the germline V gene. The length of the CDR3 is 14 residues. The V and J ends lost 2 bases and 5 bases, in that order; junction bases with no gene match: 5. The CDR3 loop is CASSYAGGADEQYF. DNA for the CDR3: TGTGCCAGCAGTTACGCAGGGGGCGCGGACGAGCAGTACTTC.

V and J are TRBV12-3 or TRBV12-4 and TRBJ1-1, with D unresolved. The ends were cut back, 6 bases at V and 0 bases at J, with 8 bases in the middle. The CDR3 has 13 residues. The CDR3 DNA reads TGTGCCAGCAGGATGAGAGTGAACACTGAAGCTTTCTTT. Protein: CASRMRVNTEAFF.